The T cell receptor (beta chain) under discussion was sequenced for a study of blood T cell repertoires in COVID-19. On the study more broadly: COVID-19 samples, acute and convalescent, were from the United States, Italy and Spain. PBMCs, B-cell-depleted T cells, or T cells were the source of the cDNA or gDNA that made up the material.

TCRdb's copy holds only in-frame clones and misses some; the assay was immunoSEQ multiplex PCR. This sample has some 220,000 clones; roughly 80% occur once, and the top ten carry less than 2.5%. The TCR comes from a woman aged 55-69 years with acute or convalescent COVID-19. Sequenced input: peripheral blood.

This chain's CDR3 is CASSPSLGGNSPLHF. The CDR3 DNA sequence: TGTGCCAGTAGTCCAAGCCTCGGGGGAAATTCACCCCTCCACTTT. The chain joins TRBV19 to TRBJ1-6; a weak D match, TRBD1 (5 bases). Trimming removed 5 bases at V and 7 bases at J, with 15 bases between. The CDR3 covers 15 residues. Per germline, CDR1 LNHDA and CDR2 SQIVND (reference sequence). Complete variable domain (other parts from reference TRBV19 and TRBJ1-6): DGGITQSPKYLFRKEGQNVTLSCEQNLNHDAMYWYRQDPGQGLRLIYYSQIVNDFQKGDIAEGYSVSREKKESFPLTVTSAQKNPTAFYLCASSPSLGGNSPLHFGNGTRLTVT.